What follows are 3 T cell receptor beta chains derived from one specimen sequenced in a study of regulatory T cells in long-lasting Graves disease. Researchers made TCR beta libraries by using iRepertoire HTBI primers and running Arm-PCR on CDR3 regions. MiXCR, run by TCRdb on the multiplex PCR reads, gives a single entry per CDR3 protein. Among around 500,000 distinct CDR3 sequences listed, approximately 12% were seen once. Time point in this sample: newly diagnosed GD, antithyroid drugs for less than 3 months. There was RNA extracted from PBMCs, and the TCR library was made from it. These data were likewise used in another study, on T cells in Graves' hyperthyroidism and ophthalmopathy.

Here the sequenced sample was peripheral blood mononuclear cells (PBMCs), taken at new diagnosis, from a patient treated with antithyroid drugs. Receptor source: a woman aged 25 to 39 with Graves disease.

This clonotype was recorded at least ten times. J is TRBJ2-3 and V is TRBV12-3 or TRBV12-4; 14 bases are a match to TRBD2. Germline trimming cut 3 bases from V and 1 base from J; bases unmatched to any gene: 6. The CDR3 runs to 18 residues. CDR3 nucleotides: TGTGCCAGCAGTTTCGAGAGGGGACTAGCGGGAGGCACAGATACGCAGTATTTT. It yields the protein CASSFERGLAGGTDTQYF.

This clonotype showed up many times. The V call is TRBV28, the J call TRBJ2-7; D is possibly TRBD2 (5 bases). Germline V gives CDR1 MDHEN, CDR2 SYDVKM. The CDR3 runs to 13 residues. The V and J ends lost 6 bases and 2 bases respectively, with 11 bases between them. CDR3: CASRDSVTYEQYF. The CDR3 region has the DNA TGTGCCAGCAGGGATAGCGTCACCTACGAGCAGTACTTC.

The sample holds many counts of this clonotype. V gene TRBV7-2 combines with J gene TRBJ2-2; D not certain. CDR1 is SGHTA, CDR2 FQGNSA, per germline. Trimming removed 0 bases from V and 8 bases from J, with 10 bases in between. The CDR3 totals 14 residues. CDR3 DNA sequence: TGTGCCAGCAGCTTAGCGCTTGTGGCAGGGGAGCTGTTTTTT. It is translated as CASSLALVAGELFF.